This T cell receptor beta chain emerged from a study of blood T cell repertoires in COVID-19. Study background: Acute and convalescent COVID-19 specimens originated in the United States, Italy and Spain.

Sequencing was performed with immunoSEQ multiplex PCR; in TCRdb, only in-frame clones are kept and a portion is missing. The repertoire includes 300,000 to 450,000 clones, 85% to 90% of them detected once, and 1% sits in the top ten. Per germline, CDR1 MGHDK and CDR2 SYGVNS. CDR3 length: 13 residues. The V end lost 5 bases, the J end lost 8 bases, and 15 bases lay between the germline ends. This clone was recorded a few times. This receptor was taken from a man aged 18 to 30 who had recovered from COVID-19. Sequencing input: PBMCs or T cells enriched from blood (not recorded which). The chain has TRBV25-1 and TRBJ1-2; D may be TRBD1 (6 bases). The CDR3 nucleotides are TGTGCCAGCAGTATCGCAGGGGCGATGGGCTACACCTTC. This translates into CASSIAGAMGYTF.